Shown below are 14 T cell receptor beta chains from a single sample sequenced in a study of blood T cell repertoires in COVID-19. Data came from immunoSEQ multiplex PCR; TCRdb stores just in-frame clones and leaves some out. This sample has 350,000 to 400,000 clones; more than 80% occur once, and the top ten carry 1%. Sequences were obtained from PBMCs or T cells enriched from blood (not recorded which). The source is a man in his late teens or twenties who had recovered from COVID-19.

J is TRBJ2-3 and V is TRBV10-3, with D possibly TRBD1 on 5 matching bases. The germline V gene encodes CDR1 ENHRY and CDR2 SYGVKD. The CDR3 sequence is 13 residues long. The ends were cut back, 8 bases at V and 3 bases at J, with 12 bases in the middle. The CDR3 DNA sequence: TGTGCCATCCGCGGACACGAGACAGATACGCAGTATTTT. This gives the protein CAIRGHETDTQYF.

This clone was seen a single time. This chain joins TRBV18 and TRBJ2-7, with TRBD1 identical over 8 bases. V trimming: 2 bases; J trimming: 7 bases; junction bases outside the gene matches: 7. The CDR3 is 14 residues long. CDR1 is KGHSH and CDR2 is LQKENI in the germline V gene. The chain's CDR3 is CASSPGTGLWEQYF. Written as DNA, the CDR3 is TGTGCCAGCTCACCAGGGACAGGACTCTGGGAGCAGTACTTC.

The chain employs TRBV4-3 and TRBJ2-7; 8 nucleotides line up with TRBD1. Germline V lookup: CDR1 LGHNA, CDR2 YSLEER. Trimming removed 3 bases from V and 2 bases from J; junction bases left unmatched: 3. This CDR3 comprises 14 residues. CDR3 DNA: TGCGCCAGCAGCCAGCGACAGGGGCCCTACGAGCAGTACTTC. It translates to CASSQRQGPYEQYF.

The V and J genes are TRBV7-3 and TRBJ2-1; 13 bases align to TRBD2. The CDR3 has 16 amino acids. Germline V gene data show CDR1 as SGHTA and CDR2 as FQGTGA. Trimming removed 5 bases from V and 5 bases from J; junction bases left unmatched: 6. The CDR3: CASSPPGLAGNNEQFF. The CDR3 nucleotides read TGTGCCAGCAGCCCCCCGGGACTAGCGGGAAACAATGAGCAGTTCTTC.

The V gene is TRBV5-1, the J gene TRBJ2-2; 7 bases map to TRBD2. V lost 1 base and J lost 0; bases outside the gene matches: 3. This CDR3 has 16 residues. Germline V CDR1 and CDR2: SGHRS, YFSETQ. CDR3 sequence reads: CASSLLGGTNTGELFF. The CDR3 coding sequence is TGCGCCAGCAGCTTGCTGGGGGGGACGAACACCGGGGAGCTGTTTTTT.

The table lists this clone with a count of one. This chain joins TRBV4-2 and TRBJ2-2; the match to TRBD2 covers 7 bases. Germline V lookup: CDR1 LGHNA, CDR2 YNFKEQ. After removal of 1 base from V and 5 bases from J, the junction contained 7 bases not matched to a gene. The CDR3 runs to 16 residues. This CDR3 is CASSQGQAGSTGELFF. Here the CDR3 DNA reads TGTGCCAGCAGCCAAGGACAAGCGGGGTCGACCGGGGAGCTGTTTTTT.

The genes are TRBV11-2 and TRBJ1-1; a possible D gene is TRBD1 (6 bases). Germline-derived CDR1 and CDR2 are SGHAT and FQNNGV. The V and J ends lost 0 bases and 9 bases respectively, with 11 bases between them. This CDR3 region has 13 residues. DNA for the CDR3: TGTGCCAGCAGCTTAGAGAACAGGGCCAAAGCTTTCTTT. Encoded protein: CASSLENRAKAFF. The whole variable domain, remainder taken from reference TRBV11-2 and TRBJ1-1, is EAGVAQSPRYKIIEKRQSVAFWCNPISGHATLYWYQQILGQGPKLLIQFQNNGVVDDSQLPKDRFSAERLKGVDSTLKIQPAKLEDSAVYLCASSLENRAKAFFGQGTRLTVV.

The CDR3 region is CASSLNPAEGDQYF. For the CDR3, the DNA is TGTGCCAGCTCACTAAATCCGGCCGAGGGGGACCAGTACTTC. The chain links TRBV18 to TRBJ2-5; maybe TRBD1 (6 bases). Germline CDR1 and CDR2: KGHSH and LQKENI. The CDR3 is 14 amino acids. Trimming took 4 bases from V and 10 from J, leaving 19 bases between them.

This clone was seen only once. The V and J genes are TRBV7-9 and TRBJ2-3; tentatively, D is TRBD1 (5 bases). V was pared by 4 bases and J by 2 bases, with 10 bases between. Germline CDR1 is SEHNR and CDR2 is FQNEAQ (reference sequence). The CDR3 length is 14 residues. CDR3 nucleotides: TGTGCCAGCAGCTCCGACAGACTCACAGATACGCAGTATTTT. Encoded protein: CASSSDRLTDTQYF.

This clone was picked up one time. V usage is TRBV5-1 and J usage is TRBJ2-1; no clear D gene. Trimming removed 0 bases at V and 6 bases at J, with 7 bases between. Per the germline V gene, CDR1 is SGHRS and CDR2 is YFSETQ. This CDR3 is built from 13 residues. The CDR3 region has the DNA TGCGCCAGCAGCTTGGAGCCCCTCAATGAGCAGTTCTTC. Its translation: CASSLEPLNEQFF.

The J gene is TRBJ1-2, the V gene TRBV19, with a tentative D call TRBD1 (6 bases). The CDR3 spans 15 residues. The germline V gene has CDR1 LNHDA and CDR2 SQIVND (reference sequence). Trimming took 2 bases from V and 0 from J, leaving 10 bases between them. The CDR3: CASSILDRTNYGYTF. The CDR3 nucleotides are TGTGCCAGTAGTATACTCGACAGGACTAACTATGGCTACACCTTC.

The chain joins TRBV6-1 to TRBJ2-1, with D uncertain. CDR1 is MNHNS, CDR2 SASEGT, per germline. V lost 2 bases to trimming and J lost 0 bases, with 17 bases between them. This CDR3 contains 18 residues. The CDR3 region has the DNA TGTGCCAGCAGTGAACGTCCCCATTTCCCGGGCTCCTACAATGAGCAGTTCTTC. This codes for CASSERPHFPGSYNEQFF.

V is TRBV7-3 and J is TRBJ2-7, with 8 nucleotides matching TRBD2. V trimming: 5 bases; J trimming: 0 bases; junction bases outside the gene matches: 3. The length of the CDR3 is 14 residues. Looked up from germline, CDR1 is SGHTA and CDR2 is FQGTGA. CDR3 loop: CASSPGGSSYEQYF. The CDR3 DNA reads as TGTGCCAGCAGCCCGGGGGGGAGCTCCTACGAGCAGTACTTC.

The chain is built from TRBV5-4 and TRBJ2-7; TRBD1 might be the D (5 bases). The CDR3 consists of 14 residues. The V gene's germline CDR1 is SGHNT and CDR2 YYREEE (reference sequence). The V and J ends lost 0 bases and 0 bases respectively, with 7 bases between them. This CDR3 reads CASSLADSSYEQYF. CDR3 nucleotide sequence: TGTGCCAGCAGCTTGGCCGACAGCTCCTACGAGCAGTACTTC.